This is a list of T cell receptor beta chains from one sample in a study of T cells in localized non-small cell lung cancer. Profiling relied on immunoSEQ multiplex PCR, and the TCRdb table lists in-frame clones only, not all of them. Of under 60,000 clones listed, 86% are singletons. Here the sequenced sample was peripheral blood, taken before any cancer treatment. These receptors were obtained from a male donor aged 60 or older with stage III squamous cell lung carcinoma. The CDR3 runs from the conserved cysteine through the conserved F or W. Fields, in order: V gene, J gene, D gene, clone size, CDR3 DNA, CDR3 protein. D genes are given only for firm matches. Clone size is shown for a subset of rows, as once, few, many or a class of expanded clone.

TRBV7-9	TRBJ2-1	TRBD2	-	TGTGCCAGCAGCTTGGCACTAGCGGGGGGAATACTTTACAATGAGCAGTTCTTC	CASSLALAGGILYNEQFF
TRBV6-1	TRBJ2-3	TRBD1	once	TGTGCCAGCAGTGACTACGACAGGGGGTACACAGATACGCAGTATTTT	CASSDYDRGYTDTQYF
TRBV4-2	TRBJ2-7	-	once	TGTGCCAGCAGCACTCAGGGCGGAAGCTCCTACGAGCAGTACTTC	CASSTQGGSSYEQYF
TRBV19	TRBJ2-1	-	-	TGTGCCAGTAGTATAGATCGGGACTCCTACAATGAGCAGTTCTTC	CASSIDRDSYNEQFF
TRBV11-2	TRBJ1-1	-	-	TGTGCCAGCAGCCCGAGGGTGGGAGCCAACACTGAAGCTTTCTTT	CASSPRVGANTEAFF
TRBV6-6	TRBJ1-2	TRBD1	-	TGTGCCAGCAGCTCCGGACAGGGGGATGGCTACACCTTC	CASSSGQGDGYTF
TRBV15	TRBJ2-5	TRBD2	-	TGTGCCACCAGCAGGAGCGGGGGTCAAGAGACCCAGTACTTC	CATSRSGGQETQYF
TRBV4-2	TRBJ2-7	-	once	TGTGCCAGCAGCTCATCCCCTCTCTACGAGCAGTACTTC	CASSSSPLYEQYF
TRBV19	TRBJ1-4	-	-	TGTGCCAGCCGGACTGAAAATGAAAAACTGTTTTTT	CASRTENEKLFF
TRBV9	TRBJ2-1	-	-	TGTGCCAGCAGCGTAAGGGCGTACTCGGGCAATGAGCAGTTCTTC	CASSVRAYSGNEQFF
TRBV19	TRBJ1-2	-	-	TGTGCCAGTAGTCCACAGGGTTCCTATGGCTACACCTTC	CASSPQGSYGYTF
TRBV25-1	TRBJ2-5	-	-	TGTGCCAGCAGTGAATATACCCCATCCTTAGGGACCCAGTACTTC	CASSEYTPSLGTQYF
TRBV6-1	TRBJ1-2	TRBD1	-	TGTGCCAGCAGCGGTACGACAGGGCCACCCTATGGCTACACCTTC	CASSGTTGPPYGYTF
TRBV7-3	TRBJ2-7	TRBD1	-	TGTGCCAGCAGCACCCGGGACAGGGGGAGGTACGAGCAGTACTTC	CASSTRDRGRYEQYF
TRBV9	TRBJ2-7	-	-	TGTGCCAGCAGCGTAGAAGAGGGAGGTTACGAGCAGTACTTC	CASSVEEGGYEQYF
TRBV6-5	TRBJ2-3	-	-	TGTGCCAGCAGTTACGGGGCCAGAGGCACAGATACGCAGTATTTT	CASSYGARGTDTQYF
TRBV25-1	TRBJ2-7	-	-	TGTGCCAGCAGTGAATCGGACCGAAGCGAGGGGTACTTC	CASSESDRSEGYF
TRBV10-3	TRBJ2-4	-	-	TGTGCCATCAGTGGAACGGCAGGGGTGGCCAAAAACATTCAGTACTTC	CAISGTAGVAKNIQYF
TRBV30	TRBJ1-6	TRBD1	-	TGTGCCTGGAGTCGACAGGGGAGATCACCCCTCCACTTT	CAWSRQGRSPLHF
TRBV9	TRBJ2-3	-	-	TGTGCCAGCAGCGTAGGGTCTCGGTTGACTAGCACAGATACGCAGTATTTT	CASSVGSRLTSTDTQYF
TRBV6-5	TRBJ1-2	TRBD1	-	TGTGCCAGCAGCGGGACAGGGATTTCCAACTATGGCTACACCTTC	CASSGTGISNYGYTF
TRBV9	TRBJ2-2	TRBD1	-	TGTGCCAGCAGCGTCCGGACAGGCAAAACCGGGGAGCTGTTTTTT	CASSVRTGKTGELFF
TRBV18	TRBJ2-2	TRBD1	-	TGTGCCAGCTCACGGATAAACAGGGGGCGTACCGGGGAGCTGTTTTTT	CASSRINRGRTGELFF